These T cell receptor beta chains were read from a single sample in a study of cytomegalovirus exposure and HLA in healthy donors. This table comes from immunoSEQ multiplex PCR, and its TCRdb copy is limited to in-frame clones, with some not included. The sample has about 58,000 clones; under 95% are singletons. Sequenced material: PBMCs. These receptor sequences come from a man between 18 and 29 years old in good health and CMV-seronegative. CDR3s include the opening cysteine and the closing phenylalanine or tryptophan. A D gene is named only where the DNA matches it firmly.

CDR3 protein	D gene	J gene	V gene
CASSRDREGFQPQHF	TRBD1	TRBJ1-5	TRBV6-1
CASSPASWSAEEFF	-	TRBJ2-1	TRBV9
CSAVSGTYEQYF	-	TRBJ2-7	TRBV29-1
CASSLRTGVGNEQFF	TRBD1	TRBJ2-1	TRBV11-2
CASSPDLEANGGELFF	-	TRBJ2-2	TRBV4-2
CASSLNDQGYEQYF	-	TRBJ2-7	TRBV28
CASSRDRGYEQYF	TRBD1	TRBJ2-7	TRBV27
CASSLGLEQYF	-	TRBJ2-7	TRBV5-4
CASSDPGYRWYF	-	TRBJ2-7	TRBV2
CASSFGVGAKNIQYF	-	TRBJ2-4	TRBV27
CASRPPRDKNKAFF	-	TRBJ1-1	TRBV2